These 30 T cell receptor beta chains share one sample of origin, sequenced in a study of cytomegalovirus exposure and HLA in healthy donors. The PCR was carried out with 60 Vbeta primers and 13 Jbeta primers. Libraries were prepared by immunoSEQ multiplex PCR; TCRdb keeps only in-frame clonotypes and omits some of them. The data contain some 120,000 clones, around 72% of them singletons. Sequenced sample: PBMCs. The receptor source for this set is a man aged 25-45 years in good health and CMV-seronegative.

The chain links TRBV2 to TRBJ1-2, with 9 nucleotides matching TRBD1. Germline V lookup: CDR1 SNHLY, CDR2 FYNNEI. The CDR3 spans 13 residues. Unmatched junction bases numbered 7, after V lost 6 bases and J lost 8 bases. For the CDR3, the DNA is TGTGCCAGCAGATCGTCACAGGGGGCGGGCTACACCTTC. The encoded protein is CASRSSQGAGYTF.

The chain combines TRBV10-3 with TRBJ2-2; D perhaps matches TRBD1 (5 bases). From germline, CDR1 is ENHRY and CDR2 SYGVKD. The length of the CDR3 is 15 residues. The V end lost 3 bases, the J end lost 5 bases, and 13 bases lay between the germline ends. The CDR3 DNA reads TGTGCCATCAGTGACGTGGCAGGGCAAACCGGGGAGCTGTTTTTT. It encodes CAISDVAGQTGELFF.

This chain joins TRBV15 and TRBJ1-3; the match to TRBD1 covers 7 bases. After removal of 5 bases from V and 0 bases from J, the junction contained 7 bases not matched to a gene. The CDR3 sequence is 16 residues long. Germline CDR1 reads LNHNV; CDR2 reads YYDKDF (reference sequence). The CDR3 sequence is CATSGTDRSSGNTIYF. The CDR3 DNA reads TGTGCCACCAGCGGGACGGACAGGAGCTCTGGAAACACCATATATTTT.

Only a few counts were recorded for this clone. The CDR3 nucleotides are TGTGCCTTCTCCACCGACAGGGGAGGCAATCAGCCCCAGCATTTT. Protein sequence: CAFSTDRGGNQPQHF. V gene TRBV30 combines with J gene TRBJ1-5; 8 bases map to TRBD1. Germline lookup yields CDR1 GTSNPN and CDR2 SVGIG (reference sequence). The V segment lost 7 bases and the J segment 2 bases; nucleotides outside the gene matches: 10. The CDR3 has 15 amino acids.

The chain employs TRBV28 and TRBJ1-2; D is possibly TRBD1 (6 bases). Germline V lookup: CDR1 MDHEN, CDR2 SYDVKM. Trimming took 6 bases from V and 0 from J, leaving 17 bases between them. The CDR3 runs to 16 residues. The CDR3 DNA reads TGTGCCAGCAGCACATTCACAGGGTCAGCTAACTATGGCTACACCTTC. Protein: CASSTFTGSANYGYTF.

V gene TRBV2 combines with J gene TRBJ1-3, with D possibly matching TRBD1 (6 bases). Germline loops: CDR1 SNHLY, CDR2 FYNNEI. This CDR3 contains 15 residues. Trimming took 1 base from V and 4 from J, leaving 11 bases between them. The CDR3 nucleotides read TGTGCCAGCAGTGAAGGCAGGGGAAAAGGAAACACCATATATTTT. Translated, it gives CASSEGRGKGNTIYF.

The genes are TRBV7-3 and TRBJ2-4, with 8 bases that match TRBD1. CDR1 SGHTA and CDR2 FQGTGA come from the germline V gene. Trimming took 5 bases from V and 8 from J; bases not matched to a gene: 5. This CDR3 comprises 13 residues. The CDR3 protein is CASSDHRGYIQYF. In nucleotides, the CDR3 is TGTGCCAGCAGCGACCACAGGGGGTACATTCAGTACTTC. The full variable domain, completed using reference TRBV7-3 and TRBJ2-4, is GAGVSQTPSNKVTEKGKYVELRCDPISGHTALYWYRQSLGQGPEFLIYFQGTGAADDSGLPNDRFFAVRPEGSVSTLKIQRTERGDSAVYLCASSDHRGYIQYFGAGTRLSVL.

The chain carries TRBV7-8 and TRBJ2-1; D remains unclear. V lost 2 bases and J lost 0, with 8 bases in between. There are 15 residues in the CDR3. In germline, CDR1 is SGHVS, CDR2 FQNEAQ. The CDR3 reads CASSLRRSSYNEQFF. In nucleotides, the CDR3 is TGTGCCAGCAGCTTACGAAGGAGCTCCTACAATGAGCAGTTCTTC. The entire variable domain, with the rest obtained from reference TRBV7-8 and TRBJ2-1, is as follows: GAGVSQSPRYKVAKRGQDVALRCDPISGHVSLFWYQQALGQGPEFLTYFQNEAQLDKSGLPSDRFFAERPEGSVSTLKIQRTQQEDSAVYLCASSLRRSSYNEQFFGPGTRLTVL.

The chain employs TRBV5-1 and TRBJ2-1; 9 positions agree with TRBD2. The CDR3 is 15 amino acids. V lost 4 bases and J lost 9; bases outside the gene matches: 11. CDR1 and CDR2 (germline): SGHRS, YFSETQ. CDR3 coding DNA: TGCGCCAGCAGCAGGGACTTAGCGGGGGTAAGTGAGCAGTTCTTC. Translated: CASSRDLAGVSEQFF.

This sequence joins TRBV10-3 and TRBJ2-1, with 8 bases fitting TRBD1. In germline, CDR1 is ENHRY, CDR2 SYGVKD. CDR3 size: 19 residues. Germline trimming cut 5 bases from V and 9 bases from J; bases unmatched to any gene: 24. The CDR3 DNA reads TGTGCCATCAGTACGGACAGGGAAACAGGACTGCATGGGTACGGTGAGCAGTTCTTC. Residues: CAISTDRETGLHGYGEQFF.

The chain couples TRBV7-9 to TRBJ1-2; the match to TRBD1 covers 9 bases. Trimming cost V 0 bases and J 1 base; bases outside gene matches: 3. This CDR3 has 16 amino acids. Germline V gene lookup returns CDR1 SEHNR and CDR2 FQNEAQ (reference sequence). CDR3 bases: TGTGCCAGCAGCTTAGCGGACAGGGGAATTAACTATGGCTACACCTTC. This sequence encodes CASSLADRGINYGYTF. The variable domain in full, with the rest retrieved from reference TRBV7-9 and TRBJ1-2, is DTGVSQNPRHKITKRGQNVTFRCDPISEHNRLYWYRQTLGQGPEFLTYFQNEAQLEKSRLLSDRFSAERPKGSFSTLEIQRTEQGDSAMYLCASSLADRGINYGYTFGSGTRLTVV.

The chain links TRBV18 to TRBJ1-6; maybe TRBD1 (5 bases). The CDR3 length is 17 residues. Per the germline V gene, CDR1 is KGHSH and CDR2 is LQKENI. V lost 4 bases, J lost 3 bases, and 16 bases lay in between. CDR3 residues: CASSQRGGAVYNSPLHF. Here the CDR3 DNA reads TGTGCCAGCTCACAGAGAGGAGGGGCGGTCTATAATTCACCCCTCCACTTT.

V and J are TRBV27 and TRBJ1-3, with TRBD1 matching 7 bases. The trim removed 5 bases at V and 4 bases at J, leaving 11 bases unmatched. This CDR3 is built from 16 residues. Germline CDR1 and CDR2: MNHEY and SMNVEV (reference sequence). CDR3 in amino acids: CASSPDWDRLGNTIYF. CDR3 DNA: TGTGCCAGCAGTCCCGATTGGGACAGACTCGGAAACACCATATATTTT.

The V and J genes are TRBV4-1 and TRBJ2-1; 11 bases line up with TRBD1. With V trimmed by 5 bases and J by 7 bases, 4 bases remained unmatched. Germline V CDR1 and CDR2: MGHRA, YSYEKL. The CDR3 consists of 14 residues. CDR3 DNA: TGCGCCAGCAGCTCCTGGGACAGGGGGAATGAGCAGTTCTTC. Translation: CASSSWDRGNEQFF.

This chain connects TRBV2 to TRBJ1-2, with 7 bases fitting TRBD1. Germline V gene data show CDR1 as SNHLY and CDR2 as FYNNEI. V was clipped by 5 bases and J by 0 bases; unmatched bases: 6. The length of the CDR3 is 15 residues. This chain's CDR3 is CASSLLGQPNYGYTF. The CDR3, as DNA: TGTGCCAGCAGTCTTTTGGGACAGCCTAACTATGGCTACACCTTC.

The chain links TRBV7-6 to TRBJ1-1; D remains unclear. In germline, CDR1 is SGHVS, CDR2 FNYEAQ. CDR3 size: 14 residues. Trimming shortened V by 1 base and J by 1 base, and 7 bases separated the two germline ends. The CDR3 loop reads CASSLGGTNTEAFF. The CDR3 region has the DNA TGTGCCAGCAGCTTAGGAGGCACGAACACTGAAGCTTTCTTT.

This clone was picked up a small number of times. This chain joins TRBV6-1 and TRBJ2-3, with TRBD2 matching over 13 bases. Germline V gene data show CDR1 as MNHNS and CDR2 as SASEGT. V lost 2 bases to trimming and J lost 5 bases; unmatched junction nucleotides: 1. This CDR3 region has 15 residues. This chain's CDR3 is CASSETSGGVDTQYF. The CDR3 DNA is TGTGCCAGCAGTGAAACTAGCGGGGGGGTAGATACGCAGTATTTT.

Written as DNA, the CDR3 is TGCGCCAGCAGCCAAGTAAACGGGTACGAGCAGTACTTC. It codes for CASSQVNGYEQYF. The chain combines TRBV4-1 with TRBJ2-7; D ambiguous. CDR3 length: 13 amino acids. Germline V gives CDR1 MGHRA, CDR2 YSYEKL. V lost 1 base and J 4 bases, leaving 8 bases between the germline ends.

The J gene is TRBJ2-5, the V gene TRBV19; 9 bases are a match to TRBD2. The V gene end was trimmed by 4 bases and the J gene end by 2 bases; junction bases not matched to a gene: 2. The CDR3 length is 14 residues. Germline lookup yields CDR1 LNHDA and CDR2 SQIVND (reference sequence). CDR3 nucleotides: TGTGCCAGTAGTAGCGGGGGGGGGCAAGAGACCCAGTACTTC. Translating gives CASSSGGGQETQYF.

This rearrangement joins TRBV2 to TRBJ1-3; 8 positions agree with TRBD1. With 9 bases clipped from V and 2 bases from J, the junction kept 6 bases outside the gene matches. This CDR3 is built from 14 residues. The germline gives CDR1 SNHLY, CDR2 FYNNEI. This CDR3 reads CASGQGLAGNTIYF. DNA of the CDR3: TGTGCCAGTGGACAGGGTTTGGCTGGAAACACCATATATTTT.

The rearrangement joins TRBV18 to TRBJ2-2; maybe TRBD2 (6 bases). Trimming stripped 2 bases from V and 0 bases from J, with 10 bases between. CDR1 and CDR2 from the germline V gene are KGHSH and LQKENI. The CDR3 length is 16 residues. The CDR3: CASSPGGVANTGELFF. The CDR3 region has the DNA TGTGCCAGCTCACCAGGCGGGGTCGCGAACACCGGGGAGCTGTTTTTT.

V usage is TRBV5-1 and J usage is TRBJ1-1; the D gene is possibly TRBD1 (6 bases). Trimming cost V 6 bases and J 3 bases, with 15 bases left between them. The CDR3 runs to 14 residues. CDR1 SGHRS and CDR2 YFSETQ come from the germline V gene. For the CDR3, the DNA is TGCGCCAGCATCCTGGGGGCAGGGGACACTGAAGCTTTCTTT. This sequence encodes CASILGAGDTEAFF. The entire variable domain, with the rest obtained from reference TRBV5-1 and TRBJ1-1, is as follows: KAGVTQTPRYLIKTRGQQVTLSCSPISGHRSVSWYQQTPGQGLQFLFEYFSETQRNKGNFPGRFSGRQFSNSRSEMNVSTLELGDSALYLCASILGAGDTEAFFGQGTRLTVV.

This chain joins TRBV4-1 and TRBJ1-4; weak D call: TRBD1 (6 bases). Per the germline V gene, CDR1 is MGHRA and CDR2 is YSYEKL. There are 17 residues in the CDR3. V lost 1 base and J lost 4, with 16 bases in between. For the CDR3, the DNA is TGCGCCAGCAGCCAAGGGACAGTAAGGTCTCTTAATGAAAAACTGTTTTTT. Residues: CASSQGTVRSLNEKLFF.

V usage is TRBV9 and J usage is TRBJ1-1; 9 positions match TRBD1. There are 15 residues in the CDR3. Germline V gene sequence: CDR1 SGDLS, CDR2 YYNGEE. Trimming cost V 3 bases and J 6 bases; bases outside gene matches: 9. The CDR3 region is CASSARDRVLAEAFF. The CDR3 DNA follows: TGTGCCAGCAGCGCGAGGGACAGGGTGTTAGCTGAAGCTTTCTTT.

This clone was counted a few times. V and J are TRBV10-3 and TRBJ1-6; D may be TRBD1 (5 bases). V was pared by 0 bases and J by 6 bases, with 9 bases between. Germline-derived CDR1 and CDR2 are ENHRY and SYGVKD. CDR3 length: 15 amino acids. The CDR3 spells CAISESTVPNSPLHF. The CDR3 DNA is TGTGCCATCAGTGAGTCGACAGTTCCTAATTCACCCCTCCACTTT.

J is TRBJ2-2 and V is TRBV7-3; 7 bases agree with TRBD2. CDR1 is SGHTA, CDR2 FQGTGA, per germline. Unmatched junction bases numbered 0, after V lost 2 bases and J lost 0 bases. There are 15 residues in the CDR3. In DNA, the CDR3 is TGTGCCAGCAGCTTAGGGGGGGCGAACACCGGGGAGCTGTTTTTT. Translated, it gives CASSLGGANTGELFF.

The chain joins TRBV2 to TRBJ1-1, with D possibly TRBD1 on 6 matching bases. Germline CDR1 and CDR2: SNHLY and FYNNEI. This CDR3 is 13 amino acids long. V was trimmed by 8 bases and J by 1 base, leaving 11 bases between them. Here the CDR3 DNA reads TGTGCCAGCCTAAAGGACAGGAACACTGAAGCTTTCTTT. Amino acids: CASLKDRNTEAFF.

This chain links TRBV7-9 with TRBJ2-1; possibly TRBD2 for D (7 bases). The CDR3 spans 18 residues. Germline V CDR1 and CDR2: SEHNR, FQNEAQ (reference sequence). Trimming left V 1 base short and J 5 bases short, with 21 bases between. The CDR3 nucleotides are TGTGCCAGCAGCTTAGTAGGGGGGGGGAGACCTACGGACAATGAGCAGTTCTTC. This sequence encodes CASSLVGGGRPTDNEQFF.

The table lists this clone with a count of one. The chain employs TRBV15 and TRBJ1-2; D gene ambiguous. CDR1 LNHNV and CDR2 YYDKDF come from the germline V gene (reference sequence). This CDR3 is 14 amino acids long. The V and J ends lost 0 bases and 10 bases respectively, with 15 bases between them. The CDR3 DNA sequence: TGTGCCACCAGCAGAGATTCAGGTCTCGGGGTCTACACCTTC. It encodes CATSRDSGLGVYTF.

The chain has TRBV30 and TRBJ2-2, with TRBD2 matching 7 bases. The junction had 8 bases not matched to a gene; V was cut back by 3 bases and J by 1 base. This CDR3 has 16 residues. Germline CDR1 reads GTSNPN; CDR2 reads SVGIG (reference sequence). CDR3 region: CAWSQGLAENTGELFF. The CDR3 DNA is TGTGCCTGGAGCCAAGGGCTAGCGGAGAACACCGGGGAGCTGTTTTTT.